This T cell receptor (beta chain) derives from a study of blood T cell repertoires in COVID-19. A few counts support this clone. This CDR3 spans 12 amino acids. V lost 6 bases to trimming and J lost 11 bases, with 15 bases between them. Measured with immunoSEQ multiplex PCR; TCRdb has only the in-frame clones, and not every one. The sample has about 270,000 clones; just under 85% are singletons. Source material: peripheral blood. V is TRBV12-3 or TRBV12-4 and J is TRBJ2-3; tentative D call: TRBD2 (6 bases). The clonotype originates from a woman between 50 and 59 years old with active or convalescent COVID-19. The CDR3 spells CASSQPGTWQYF. CDR3 DNA sequence: TGTGCCAGCAGCCAACCCGGGACTTGGCAGTATTTT.